This record concerns one T cell receptor beta chain sequence. Its target antigen remains unknown. No base quality information exists; no much larger clone differs at one position. This sample was taken from a study of blood T cell repertoires in COVID-19 (TCRdb year 2020). Regarding the study in general: Collaborator samples came from the United States, Italy and Spain and covered acute and convalescent phases of COVID-19. The prospective study material was composed of cDNA or gDNA derived from T cells, B-cell-depleted T cells, or PBMCs. Deeply sampled blood TCRbeta repertoires from subjects exposed to, actively infected with, or recovered from COVID-19 were included in the dataset. The repertoires were released in a freely available public database intended as a resource for research on the immune response to SARS-CoV-2. The samples were drawn from two sources: the first 160 participants of the ongoing ImmuneRACE study, and 950 to 1,500 subjects contributed by 6 global collaborators. The sample metadata nearly always contained a de-identified subject ID, COVID-19 status, age in years and sex. Where available, HLA class I and class II types were taken from metadata supplied by the sample provider and were not determined by assay-based typing. The paper's findings and limits, for the study overall: How much clinical and demographic metadata was included differed by source and by participant, and the metadata was provided uncurated.

Trimming costs V 2 bases and J 7 bases, and their ends lie 9 bases apart. Via the germline V gene, CDR1 is SGHTS and CDR2 YDEGEE. The CDR3 runs 13 amino acids, cysteine and phenylalanine included. The sequence is cut down to CDR3 DNA, 39 bases in frame from base 1. TCRbeta CDR3 regions were amplified from genomic DNA by means of the immunoSEQ Assay, a bias-controlled multiplex PCR. Turning to the authors' computational methods: Nucleated cell counts per sample were estimated from amplification of reference gene primers within the assay. To quantify the absolute abundance of each unique TCRbeta CDR3 rearrangement, sequence reads were collapsed and filtered. Productive Simpson clonality was computed per sample as the square root of Simpson's diversity index over productive rearrangements. Imported from immuneACCESS, the table was reduced by TCRdb to in-frame sequences with V and J called. These copies leave out some clones; in studies compared against another copy, an unresolved V gene accounts for under half, and the cause of the remainder is not known. For V, J and clone size, that table is used; D and trimming come from the DNA. This sample comprises 150,000 or so clones, approximately 95% of them detected only once. Less than 2% of the sample is taken by the ten largest.

One collaborating source in Seattle enrolled patients during active infection and followed them longitudinally through the course of disease. Whole blood was collected in K2EDTA tubes by collaborating institutions according to the institutions' own protocols. For TCRbeta analysis, collaborator samples were shipped as frozen whole blood, as isolated PBMCs, or as DNA extracted from either sample type. The chain is made from TRBV5-8 and TRBJ1-4; the D gene is perhaps TRBD1, on 5 matching bases. This clonotype originated in a woman aged 60-75 years with COVID-19, enrolled during active disease. Sample: peripheral blood. The CDR3 reads CASSFDGGEKLFF. In nucleotide form, the sequence is TGTGCCAGCAGCTTTGACGGGGGTGAAAAACTGTTTTTT.